This T cell receptor (beta chain) was identified during a study of OX40 agonist ivuxolimab in advanced cancers. Assay: immunoSEQ multiplex PCR; the TCRdb copy retains only in-frame clones and omits some. Among tens of thousands of clones listed, roughly 80% were seen once. Trimming shortened V by 8 bases and J by 2 bases, and 15 bases separated the two germline ends. The CDR3 consists of 15 residues. The material sequenced was CD4+ or CD8+ T cells sorted from blood, taken in a trial of the OX40 agonist ivuxolimab. V usage is TRBV23-1 and J usage is TRBJ2-2; D unclear. TRBV23-1 is placed among ORFs of uncertain function. This sequence was found in an adult with an advanced solid tumor such as melanoma, head and neck, liver or kidney cancer. The chain's CDR3 is CASPGSFCNTGELFF. CDR3 bases: TGCGCCAGCCCTGGTTCGTTTTGCAACACCGGGGAGCTGTTTTTT.